The following is a T cell receptor (beta chain) sequence with its context. Its specific antigen is unknown. No much larger clonotype is one base removed from it; base qualities were not supplied. Libraries were constructed by the immunoSEQ multiplex PCR assay. Drawn from immuneACCESS, this table holds only the in-frame rearrangements with V and J called that TCRdb kept. Clones are partly lost; checked studies trace under half to an unresolved V gene and leave the rest unexplained. For this sample there are approximately 64,000 clones; approximately 84% appear just once. The top ten constitute 4.5% to 6% of the sample. The data were taken from a study of technical replicates of blood from a few donors listed by TCRdb under 2017. The CDR3 measures 17 amino acids from cysteine to phenylalanine. Just CDR3 DNA is preserved here, 51 bases in frame from base 1. V gives up 0 bases and J gives up 0 bases, and the segment between their germline ends measures 13 bases. Sequences SGHDT (CDR1) and YYEEEE (CDR2) are obtained from the germline V gene.

Sequenced sample: PBMCs. This clonotype originated in a human donor in good health. Some clones in this sample may be carry-over from other donors' samples. The rearrangement combines TRBV5-6 with TRBJ1-3; a tentative D match to TRBD1 spans 5 bases. The DNA sequence is as follows: TGTGCCAGCAGCTTGGGGTCAGGGATTAGCTCTGGAAACACCATATATTTT. This sequence encodes CASSLGSGISSGNTIYF.